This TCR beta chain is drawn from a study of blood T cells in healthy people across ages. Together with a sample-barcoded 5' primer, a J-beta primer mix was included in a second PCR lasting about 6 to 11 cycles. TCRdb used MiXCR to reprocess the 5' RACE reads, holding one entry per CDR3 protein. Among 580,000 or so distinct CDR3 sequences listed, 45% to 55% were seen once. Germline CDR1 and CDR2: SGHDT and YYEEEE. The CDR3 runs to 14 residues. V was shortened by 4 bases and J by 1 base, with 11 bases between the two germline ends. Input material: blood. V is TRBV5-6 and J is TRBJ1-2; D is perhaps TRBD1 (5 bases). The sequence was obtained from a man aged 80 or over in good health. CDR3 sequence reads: CASSQGDFNYGYTF. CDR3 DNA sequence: TGTGCCAGCAGCCAGGGAGACTTTAACTATGGCTACACCTTC.